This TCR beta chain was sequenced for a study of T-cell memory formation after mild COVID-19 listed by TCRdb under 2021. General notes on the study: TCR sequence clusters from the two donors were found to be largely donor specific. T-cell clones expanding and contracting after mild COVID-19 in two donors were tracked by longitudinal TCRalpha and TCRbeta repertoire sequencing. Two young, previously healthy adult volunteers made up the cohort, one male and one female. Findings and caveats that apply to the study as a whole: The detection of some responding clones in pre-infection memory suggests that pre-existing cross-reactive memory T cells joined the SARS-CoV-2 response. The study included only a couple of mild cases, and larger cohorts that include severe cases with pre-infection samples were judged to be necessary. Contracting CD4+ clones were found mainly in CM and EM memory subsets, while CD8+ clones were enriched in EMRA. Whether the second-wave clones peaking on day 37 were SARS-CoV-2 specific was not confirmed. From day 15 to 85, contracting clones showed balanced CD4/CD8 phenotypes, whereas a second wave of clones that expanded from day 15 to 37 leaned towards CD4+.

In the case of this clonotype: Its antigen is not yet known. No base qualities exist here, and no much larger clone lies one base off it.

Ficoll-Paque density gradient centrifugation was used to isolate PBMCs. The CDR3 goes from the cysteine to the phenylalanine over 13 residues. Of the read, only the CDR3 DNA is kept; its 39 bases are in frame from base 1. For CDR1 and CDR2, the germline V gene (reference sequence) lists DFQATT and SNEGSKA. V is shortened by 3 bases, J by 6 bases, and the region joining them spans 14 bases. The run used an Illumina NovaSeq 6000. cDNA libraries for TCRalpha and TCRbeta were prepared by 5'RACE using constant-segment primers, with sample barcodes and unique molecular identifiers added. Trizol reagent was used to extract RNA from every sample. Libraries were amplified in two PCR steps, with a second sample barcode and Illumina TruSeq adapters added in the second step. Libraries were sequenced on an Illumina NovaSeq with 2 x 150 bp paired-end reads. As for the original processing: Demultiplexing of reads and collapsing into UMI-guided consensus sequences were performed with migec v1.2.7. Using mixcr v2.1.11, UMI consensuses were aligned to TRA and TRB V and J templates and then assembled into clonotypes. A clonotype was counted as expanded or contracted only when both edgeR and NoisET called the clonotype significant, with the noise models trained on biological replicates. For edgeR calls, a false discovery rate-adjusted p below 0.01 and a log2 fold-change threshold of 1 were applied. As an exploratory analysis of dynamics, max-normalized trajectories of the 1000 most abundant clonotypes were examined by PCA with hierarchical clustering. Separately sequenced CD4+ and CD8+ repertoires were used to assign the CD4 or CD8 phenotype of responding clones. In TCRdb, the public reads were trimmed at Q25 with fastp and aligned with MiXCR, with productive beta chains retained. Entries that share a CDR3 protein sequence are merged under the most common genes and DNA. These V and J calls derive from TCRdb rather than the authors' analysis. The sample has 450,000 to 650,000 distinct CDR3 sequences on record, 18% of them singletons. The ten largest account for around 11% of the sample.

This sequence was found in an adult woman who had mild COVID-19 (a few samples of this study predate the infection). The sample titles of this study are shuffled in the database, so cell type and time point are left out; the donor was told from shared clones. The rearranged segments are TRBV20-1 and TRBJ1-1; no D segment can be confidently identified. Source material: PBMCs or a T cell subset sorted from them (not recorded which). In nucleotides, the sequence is TGCAGTGCTAGGGTCCAAGTGCGTCCTGAAGCTTTCTTT. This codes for CSARVQVRPEAFF.